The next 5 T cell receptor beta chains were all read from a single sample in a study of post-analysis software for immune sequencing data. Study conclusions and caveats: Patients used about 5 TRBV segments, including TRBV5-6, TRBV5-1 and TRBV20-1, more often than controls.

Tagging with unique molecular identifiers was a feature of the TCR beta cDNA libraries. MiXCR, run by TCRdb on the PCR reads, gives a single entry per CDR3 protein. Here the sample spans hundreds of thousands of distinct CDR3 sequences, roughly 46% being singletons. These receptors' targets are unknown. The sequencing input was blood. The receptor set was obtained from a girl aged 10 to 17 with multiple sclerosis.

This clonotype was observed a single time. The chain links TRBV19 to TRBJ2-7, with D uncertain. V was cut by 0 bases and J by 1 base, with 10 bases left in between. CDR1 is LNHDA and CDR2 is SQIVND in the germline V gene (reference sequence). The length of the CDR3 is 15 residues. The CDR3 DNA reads TGTGCCAGTAGTATAGAGTCGGACCGATCCTACGAGCAGTACTTC. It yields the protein CASSIESDRSYEQYF.

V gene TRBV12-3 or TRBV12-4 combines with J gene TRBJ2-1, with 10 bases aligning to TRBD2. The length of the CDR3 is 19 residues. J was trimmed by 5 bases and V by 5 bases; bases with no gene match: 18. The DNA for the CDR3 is TGTGCCAGCAGTCTCACCGACCCCACGCTAGCGGGAGTCGACAATGAGCAGTTCTTC. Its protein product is CASSLTDPTLAGVDNEQFF.

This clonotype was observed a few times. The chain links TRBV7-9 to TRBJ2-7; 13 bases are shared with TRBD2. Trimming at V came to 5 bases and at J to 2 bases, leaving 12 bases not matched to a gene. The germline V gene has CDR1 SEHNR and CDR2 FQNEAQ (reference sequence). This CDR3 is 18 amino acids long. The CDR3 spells CASSPPGRGLAGTYEQYF. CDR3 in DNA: TGTGCCAGCAGCCCCCCGGGTAGGGGACTAGCGGGAACCTACGAGCAGTACTTC.

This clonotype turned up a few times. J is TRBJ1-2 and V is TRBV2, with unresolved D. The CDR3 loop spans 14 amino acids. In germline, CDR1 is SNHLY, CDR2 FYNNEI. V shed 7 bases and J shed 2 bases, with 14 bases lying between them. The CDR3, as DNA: TGTGCCAGCAATCCCGGAAGGGTCAACTATGGCTACACCTTC. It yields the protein CASNPGRVNYGYTF. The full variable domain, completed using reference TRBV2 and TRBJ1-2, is EPEVTQTPSHQVTQMGQEVILRCVPISNHLYFYWYRQILGQKVEFLVSFYNNEISEKSEIFDDQFSVERPDGSNFTLKIRSTKLEDSAMYFCASNPGRVNYGYTFGSGTRLTVV.

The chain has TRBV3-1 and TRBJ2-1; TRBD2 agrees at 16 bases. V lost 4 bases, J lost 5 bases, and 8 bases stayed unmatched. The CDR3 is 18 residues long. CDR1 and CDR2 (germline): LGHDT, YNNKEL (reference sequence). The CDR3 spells CASSPGLAGGVWDNEQFF. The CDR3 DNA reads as TGTGCCAGCAGCCCGGGACTAGCGGGAGGGGTATGGGACAATGAGCAGTTCTTC.